The clone carrying this TCR beta chain was detected many times. Its antigen is as yet unknown. Template material for amplifying TCR beta CDR3 regions consisted of RNA transcripts. A first-round RT-PCR of the TCR CDR3 used the HTBI primer set. TCRdb called the multiplex PCR reads again in MiXCR, with one record for every CDR3 protein. The profile shows roughly 570,000 distinct CDR3 sequences, 40% to 55% of them singletons. The data are from a study of T cells in Graves' hyperthyroidism and ophthalmopathy. General study findings and limits: A model of 13 V-J features distinguished ophthalmopathy from stable hyperthyroidism. The model predicted ophthalmopathy a median about 6.6 months before onset. Most clonotypes that expanded in the thyroid above 0.001 also showed up in blood.

The CDR3 spans 14 residues. The ends were cut back, 6 bases at V and 2 bases at J, with 13 bases in the middle. The receptor was isolated from an adult woman with Graves' disease, either hyperthyroidism or ophthalmopathy (not recorded which). The gene calls are TRBV12-3 or TRBV12-4 and TRBJ1-2; perhaps TRBD1 as D (6 bases). The source material was peripheral blood or thyroid tissue (not recorded which). CDR3 DNA: TGTGCCAGCAGAGGACAGTTAGTCAACTATGGCTACACCTTC. This codes for CASRGQLVNYGYTF.